This T cell receptor (beta chain) was sequenced for a study of T cell responses to AZD1222 COVID-19 vaccine (dated by TCRdb to about 2021). For context, the study as a whole: AZD1222 recipients whose second dose came at about 4 weeks and those whose second dose came at about 12 weeks were combined into one group, since spike-specific TCR depth and breadth did not differ between the two schedules. TCR sequencing covered some 240 trial participants: 200 to 210 given two doses of AZD1222 and 26 given two doses of MenACWY control vaccine. Trial participants were enrolled by age into subgroups of 18-55, 56-69 and 70-plus years, and roughly 150, 30 and 60 TCR-sequenced participants, respectively, were included in these subgroups.

In the paper's terms, the time point label means: baseline before first vaccination. Samples from vaccinated people were obtained from the UK trials COV001 and COV002, which included a single-blind randomized controlled phase 2/3 trial of AZD1222 (ChAdOx1 nCoV-19) in healthy adults. For TCRbeta chain sequencing, PBMC samples from trial participants were taken at day 0 and at day 28 after the second dose. Study-wide findings and limitations: Epitopes outside the regions mutated in the B.1.351 and B.1.1.7 variants were reportedly recognized by nearly half of the unique spike-specific TCRs. The 56-69-year group was small, and its depth increase did not reach significance, likely because of low power. Vaccine-associated CD4 TCRs spanned the whole spike protein, with dominant responses in regions 160-218 and 743-854. Spike-specific TCR breadth and depth rose significantly after two AZD1222 doses compared with day 0 and with MenACWY recipients. Conclusions about previously exposed vaccinees were limited because only a handful of AZD1222 recipients were SARS-CoV-2 seropositive at baseline. Most participants were white British and females outnumbered males, and the authors suggested that clonal diversity may have been underestimated. Because no day 14 peak-response samples were available, the repertoires could be characterized only after the peak T cell response.

Including the terminal cysteine and phenylalanine, the CDR3 comprises 17 residues. The kept DNA is CDR3 alone, 51 bases in frame from the first base. The junction carries 19 bases between V and J, which are trimmed by 1 base and 4 bases respectively. From a lookup of the germline V gene, CDR1 and CDR2 are MNHNS and SASEGT. Turning to this clone: Its specific antigen is unknown. The record has no base qualities; no much larger clone is one base away.

The CDR3 regions of human TCRbeta chains were analyzed by immunosequencing. Per the source publication's procedure: TCRs in the repertoires were compared against a reference library of SARS-CoV-2-specific TCRs that had been generated with the MIRA antigen-specificity platform. Breadth was defined as the fraction of unique TCRs that were SARS-CoV-2-associated, and depth was defined as the fraction of total T cells that were SARS-CoV-2-associated. Using the MIRA data, every spike-specific TCR was mapped to the spike region that the TCR reacted to and assigned to either a CD4 or a CD8 class. Log10-transformed breadth and depth values were compared by one-way ANOVA with Sidak's multiple comparisons tests. In its TCRdb copy, this immuneACCESS table keeps in-frame sequences only and misses some clones. Where compared with another copy, unresolved V genes explain less than half of these, and the others have no known cause. V and J calls and clone size are those listed in that table; D and trimming were worked out from the DNA. This sample gives over 85,000 clones in total; 88% of them show up just once. More than 1.5% of the sample goes to the ten largest clones.

Specimen: peripheral blood, collected on day 0 of AZD1222 vaccination. The TCR was taken from an adult in good health. In this chain, TRBV6-1 is recombined with TRBJ1-2; no D segment can be confidently identified. The CDR3 reads as follows: CASSEGSGDLSPYGYTF. In nucleotides, the sequence is TGTGCCAGCAGTGAAGGAAGCGGTGATCTCTCCCCCTATGGCTACACCTTC.